This T cell receptor (beta chain) was sequenced during a study of cytomegalovirus exposure and HLA in healthy donors. Primers for the PCR totalled 60 Vbeta and 13 Jbeta. Data came from immunoSEQ multiplex PCR; TCRdb stores just in-frame clones and leaves some out. The sample yields 100,000 to 120,000 clones, over 60% seen once. With regard to this clone: Other DNA sequences of this sample code for an identical CDR3.

The ends lost 2 bases at V and 10 bases at J; junction bases unmatched: 13. The germline gives CDR1 SGHVS, CDR2 FQNEAQ. CDR3 length: 17 amino acids. The chain has TRBV7-8 and TRBJ1-6; 8 bases are a match to TRBD1. This clonotype was obtained from a man aged 40-49 years in good health and CMV-seropositive. What was sequenced was PBMCs. As DNA, the CDR3 is TGTGCCAGCAGCTTATTTTCAGCGGAACAGGGGGGCTCACCCCTCCACTTT. Amino acid sequence: CASSLFSAEQGGSPLHF.